Presented here are 9 T cell receptor beta chains from one specimen sequenced in a study of long-term antiretroviral therapy in people with HIV. Version v3.0 of the immunoSEQ assay ran at survey level. The repertoire was sequenced with immunoSEQ multiplex PCR; TCRdb's copy has only in-frame clones and lacks some. The table records 42,000 or so clones, about nine tenths of them present only once. The sequencing here drew on unsorted PBMCs, taken 0.1 years before starting antiretroviral therapy. All receptors come from a woman between 50 and 59 years old with HIV.

This CDR3 reads CASSVDSDRSYNSPLHF. As DNA, the CDR3 is TGTGCCAGCAGCGTAGACTCGGACAGGTCCTATAATTCACCCCTCCACTTT. The rearrangement links TRBV9 to TRBJ1-6; 7 nucleotides line up with TRBD1. J lost 1 base, V lost 0 bases, and 4 bases had no gene match. The CDR3 length is 17 residues. The V gene's germline CDR1 is SGDLS and CDR2 YYNGEE.

This chain joins TRBV6-6 and TRBJ1-5; 8 bases agree with TRBD1. This CDR3 comprises 15 residues. Looked up from germline, CDR1 is MNHNY and CDR2 is SVGAGI (reference sequence). V dropped 2 bases and J dropped 12; count of bases not matched to a gene: 12. The CDR3 region is CASSYDPGGDAVQHF. The CDR3 nucleotides are TGTGCCAGCAGTTACGATCCAGGGGGCGATGCGGTCCAGCATTTT.

The rearrangement uses TRBV29-1 and TRBJ1-2, with 10 positions matching TRBD1. Germline V gene lookup returns CDR1 SQVTM and CDR2 ANQGSEA. V dropped 4 bases and J dropped 8; count of bases not matched to a gene: 10. The CDR3 is 14 amino acids. The CDR3 coding sequence is TGCAGCGTTGGAGGGGACAGGGGACTTCTCGGCTACACCTTC. This sequence encodes CSVGGDRGLLGYTF.

About this clone itself: The junction shows a germline mismatch at one end, possibly a read error. This rearrangement joins TRBV5-1 to TRBJ1-2; possible D gene TRBD1, 5 bases. Germline lookup yields CDR1 SGHRS and CDR2 YFSETQ. CDR3 length: 13 amino acids. This CDR3 reads CASRLRGDYGYTF. CDR3 DNA: TGCGCCAGCCGCTTAAGGGGCGACTATGGCTACACCTTC. Full variable domain (missing parts from reference TRBV5-1 and TRBJ1-2): KAGVTQTPRYLIKTRGQQVTLSCSPISGHRSVSWYQQTPGQGLQFLFEYFSETQRNKGNFPGRFSGRQFSNSRSEMNVSTLELGDSALYLCASRLRGDYGYTFGSGTRLTVV.

The V and J genes are TRBV10-3 and TRBJ2-7; D possibly corresponds to TRBD1 (7 bases). Germline assignment: CDR1 ENHRY and CDR2 SYGVKD. CDR3 size: 17 residues. Trimming took 11 bases from V and 4 from J, leaving 30 bases between them. CDR3 amino acids: CAGSGVPGDSQKYEQYF. CDR3 nucleotide sequence: TGTGCCGGATCGGGGGTGCCCGGGGACAGCCAAAAGTACGAGCAGTACTTC.

The V gene is TRBV7-2, the J gene TRBJ2-3; TRBD1 aligns across 7 bases. Trimming cost V 0 bases and J 6 bases; bases outside gene matches: 15. CDR3 length: 18 residues. Germline values: CDR1 SGHTA, CDR2 FQGNSA. The CDR3 DNA reads TGTGCCAGCAGCTTAGCAGGGGGCGAATCGCCAAGATTGGATACGCAGTATTTT. Translating it yields CASSLAGGESPRLDTQYF.

V gene TRBV7-9 combines with J gene TRBJ1-5; no clear D. Deletions cut 6 bases from V and 1 base from J, with 16 bases between. Per the germline V gene, CDR1 is SEHNR and CDR2 is FQNEAQ (reference sequence). This CDR3 contains 16 residues. The chain's CDR3 is CASSDDWTGSNQPQHF. DNA for the CDR3: TGTGCCAGCAGTGACGACTGGACGGGGAGCAATCAGCCCCAGCATTTT.

The chain combines TRBV6-6 with TRBJ1-4; tentatively, D is TRBD1 (5 bases). The germline V and J ends were trimmed by 4 bases and 4 bases, with 10 bases remaining between them. The germline V gene encodes CDR1 MNHNY and CDR2 SVGAGI (reference sequence). The CDR3 is 14 amino acids. This chain's CDR3 is CASSSGGFNEKLFF. CDR3 coding DNA: TGTGCCAGCAGTTCGGGGGGGTTTAATGAAAAACTGTTTTTT.

CDR3 in amino acids: CASSLAGGYSYNSPLHF. CDR3 DNA sequence: TGTGCCAGCAGCTTAGCGGGGGGTTACTCCTATAATTCACCCCTCCACTTT. The genes are TRBV7-2 and TRBJ1-6, with a weak D call TRBD1 (5 bases). CDR1 and CDR2 from the germline V gene are SGHTA and FQGNSA. The CDR3 sequence is 17 residues long. V dropped 0 bases and J dropped 0 bases, with 9 bases sitting between them.